The clone carrying this TCR beta chain was counted at least ten times. TCRdb reanalysed the reads using MiXCR and keeps one entry per CDR3 protein. This table has 500,000 or so distinct CDR3 sequences, about 15% appearing once. This specimen belongs to a study of T cell repertoires in cytomegalovirus infection. The origin of this receptor is a human donor in good health (CMV status not recorded). Some clones in this sample may be carry-over from other donors' samples. The material sequenced was CD8+ T cells from PBMCs.

CDR3: CASSLGTGRNTEAFF. The CDR3 bases are TGTGCCAGCAGCTTAGGAACGGGGCGGAACACTGAAGCTTTCTTT. The J gene is TRBJ1-1, the V gene TRBV11-1; TRBD1 might be the D (5 bases). V was trimmed by 1 base and J by 1 base, leaving 10 bases between them. Per germline, CDR1 SGHAT and CDR2 FQDESV (reference sequence). The CDR3 is 15 amino acids. The whole variable domain, remainder taken from reference TRBV11-1 and TRBJ1-1, is EAEVAQSPRYKITEKSQAVAFWCDPISGHATLYWYRQILGQGPELLVQFQDESVVDDSQLPKDRFSAERLKGVDSTLKIQPAELGDSAMYLCASSLGTGRNTEAFFGQGTRLTVV.